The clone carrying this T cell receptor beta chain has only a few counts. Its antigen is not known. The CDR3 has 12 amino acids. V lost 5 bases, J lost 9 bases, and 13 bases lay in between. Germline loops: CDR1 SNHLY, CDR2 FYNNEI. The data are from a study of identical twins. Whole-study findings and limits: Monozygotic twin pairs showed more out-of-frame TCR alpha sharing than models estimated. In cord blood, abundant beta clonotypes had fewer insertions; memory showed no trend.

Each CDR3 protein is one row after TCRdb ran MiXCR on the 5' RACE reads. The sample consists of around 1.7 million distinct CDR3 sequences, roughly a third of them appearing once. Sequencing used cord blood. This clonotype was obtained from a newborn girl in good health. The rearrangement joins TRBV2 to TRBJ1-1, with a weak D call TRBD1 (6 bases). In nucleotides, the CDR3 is TGTGCCAGCAGTTTACAGGGATTAAAAGCTTTCTTT. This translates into CASSLQGLKAFF.